This T cell receptor (beta chain) was observed in a study of blood T cell repertoires in COVID-19. Across the whole study: Samples came from the United States, Italy and Spain, spanning acute and convalescent COVID-19.

Profiled with immunoSEQ multiplex PCR; TCRdb holds only in-frame clones, not every one. The sample lists about 91,000 clones, approximately 90% occurring once. Germline V lookup: CDR1 MDHEN, CDR2 SYDVKM. Trimming at V came to 3 bases and at J to 4 bases, leaving 5 bases not matched to a gene. The CDR3 is made up of 15 amino acids. The sequencing input was peripheral blood. This receptor was obtained from an elderly woman with active COVID-19. This sequence joins TRBV28 and TRBJ2-3; 9 nucleotides line up with TRBD2. CDR3: CASSFGGRGADTQYF. The DNA for the CDR3 is TGTGCCAGCAGTTTTGGCGGGAGGGGTGCAGATACGCAGTATTTT. Full variable domain (outside the CDR3, taken from reference TRBV28 and TRBJ2-3): DVKVTQSSRYLVKRTGEKVFLECVQDMDHENMFWYRQDPGLGLRLIYFSYDVKMKEKGDIPEGYSVSREKKERFSLILESASTNQTSMYLCASSFGGRGADTQYFGPGTRLTVL.